This entry features one TCR beta chain sequence. Which antigen it targets is not known. Base-call qualities are not available, and no considerably larger clone is one nucleotide away. This entry is derived from a study of blood T cell repertoires in COVID-19 (dated by TCRdb to 2020 to 2021). About the study as a whole: Collaborator samples came from the United States, Italy and Spain and covered acute and convalescent phases of COVID-19. A de-identified subject ID, COVID-19 status, age in years and sex were almost always included in the sample metadata. The prospective study material was composed of cDNA or gDNA derived from T cells, B-cell-depleted T cells, or PBMCs. The repertoires were released in a freely available public database intended as a resource for research on the immune response to SARS-CoV-2. The samples were drawn from two sources: the first 160 participants of the ongoing ImmuneRACE study, and 1,200 or so subjects contributed by 6 global collaborators. Where available, HLA class I and class II types were obtained from metadata supplied by the sample provider rather than from assay-based typing. Deeply sampled blood TCRbeta repertoires from subjects exposed to, actively infected with, or recovered from COVID-19 were included in the dataset.

Summary of the overall study and its limitations: The amount of clinical and demographic metadata varied by source and participant and was provided uncurated.

One collaborating source in Seattle enrolled patients while the patients were actively infected and followed the patients over time throughout the course of disease. Collaborating institutions collected whole blood in K2EDTA tubes following their own protocols. For TCRbeta analysis, collaborators shipped samples as frozen whole blood, isolated PBMCs, or DNA extracted from either of those sample types. TCRbeta CDR3 regions were amplified from genomic DNA using the immunoSEQ Assay, a bias-controlled multiplex PCR. The authors' analysis ran thus. The number of nucleated cells in each sample was estimated from the amplification of reference gene primers within the assay. Sequence reads were collapsed and filtered to measure the absolute abundance of every unique TCRbeta CDR3 rearrangement. For each sample, productive Simpson clonality was calculated as the square root of Simpson's diversity index over productive rearrangements. TCRdb's version of the immuneACCESS table is confined to in-frame rearrangements and falls short of the full clone set. An unresolved V gene accounts for under half of the shortfall where checked; the remainder is of unknown origin. V, J and clone size reflect that table, while D and trimming were determined from the DNA. The sample table records some 300,000 clones; 85% to 90% of these occur just once. The ten largest clones represent roughly 1% of the sample.

V sheds 6 bases and J sheds 2 bases, leaving 11 bases between their ends. The CDR3 starts with the cysteine, ends with the phenylalanine, and has 14 residues. Only the CDR3 DNA is retained, 42 bases long and in frame from the first base. The germline V gene encodes CDR1 SEHNR and CDR2 FQNEAQ (reference sequence). The receptor comes from a woman aged 40 to 49 with COVID-19, enrolled during active disease. Input material: peripheral blood. Recombination connected TRBV7-9 to TRBJ1-3, with the D segment identity uncertain. The encoded CDR3 is CASRFSTAGNTIYF. DNA sequence: TGTGCCAGCAGGTTTAGTACCGCTGGAAACACCATATATTTT.